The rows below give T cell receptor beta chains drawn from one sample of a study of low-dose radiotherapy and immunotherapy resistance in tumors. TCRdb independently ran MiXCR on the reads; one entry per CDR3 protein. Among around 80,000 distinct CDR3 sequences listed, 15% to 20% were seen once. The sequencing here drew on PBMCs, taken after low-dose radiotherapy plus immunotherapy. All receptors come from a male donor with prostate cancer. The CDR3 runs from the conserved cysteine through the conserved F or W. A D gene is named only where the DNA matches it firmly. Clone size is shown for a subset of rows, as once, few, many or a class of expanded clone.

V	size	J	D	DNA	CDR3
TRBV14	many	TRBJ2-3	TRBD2	TGTGCCAGCAGCTTAACAGGTTCAGCGGGACGGACCTATTCTAGCACAGATACGCAGTATTTT	CASSLTGSAGRTYSSTDTQYF
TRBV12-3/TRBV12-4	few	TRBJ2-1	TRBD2	TGTGCCAGCAGCGGGGATAGCGGGAGGTACAATGAGCAGTTCTTC	CASSGDSGRYNEQFF
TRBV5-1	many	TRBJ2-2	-	TGCGCCAGCAGCTTGGGAGTTAACACCGGGGAGCTGTTTTTT	CASSLGVNTGELFF
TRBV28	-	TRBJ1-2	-	TGTGCCAGCAGTCTAGACCGAGGGGGCTACACCTTC	CASSLDRGGYTF
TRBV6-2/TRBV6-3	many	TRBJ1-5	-	TGTGCCAGCAGTTACCCCTCGATGTCCGGGGCAGGCAATCAGCCCCAGCATTTT	CASSYPSMSGAGNQPQHF
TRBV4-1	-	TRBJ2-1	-	TGCGCCAGCAGATTTAGAGTCGAGGGCTCCTACAATGAGCAGTTCTTC	CASRFRVEGSYNEQFF
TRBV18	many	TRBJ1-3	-	TGTGCCAGCTCACCACCAGGAAGGACCTACTCTGGAAACACCATATATTTT	CASSPPGRTYSGNTIYF
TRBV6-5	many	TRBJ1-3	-	TGTGCCAGCAGACAAACGCCCATCTCTGGAAACACCATATATTTT	CASRQTPISGNTIYF
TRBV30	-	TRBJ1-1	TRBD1	TGTGCCTGGAGTCCGGACAGGGGGCGAGGAACTGAAGCTTTCTTT	CAWSPDRGRGTEAFF
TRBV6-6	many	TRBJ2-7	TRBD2	TGTGCCAGCAGCTTGACTAGCGGGATAAACGAGCAGTACTTC	CASSLTSGINEQYF
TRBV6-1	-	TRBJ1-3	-	TGTGCCAGCCGGGACGTGAGCTCTGGAAACACCATATATTTT	CASRDVSSGNTIYF
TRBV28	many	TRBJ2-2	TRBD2	TGTGCCAGCAGTCCACATAGCGGGAGGGCCGGGGAGCTGTTTTTT	CASSPHSGRAGELFF
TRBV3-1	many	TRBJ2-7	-	TGTGCCAGCAGCCAACGCAGAGAATACGAGCAGTACTTC	CASSQRREYEQYF
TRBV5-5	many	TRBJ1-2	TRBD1	TGTGCCAGCAGCCTACTGACAGGGGGAAGCTATGGCTACACCTTC	CASSLLTGGSYGYTF
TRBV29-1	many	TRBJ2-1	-	TGCAGCGTTGTTTCCCCCCACAGGGCAGCCTACAATGAGCAGTTCTTC	CSVVSPHRAAYNEQFF
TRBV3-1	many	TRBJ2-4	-	TGTGCCAGCAGCCAAGTTCAGGGGACGCTCAGTGCTAAAAACATTCAGTACTTC	CASSQVQGTLSAKNIQYF
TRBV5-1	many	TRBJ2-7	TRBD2	TGCGCCAGCAGAAGGCGGGAGGGATACGAGCAGTACTTC	CASRRREGYEQYF
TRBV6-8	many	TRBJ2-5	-	TGTGCCAGCAGTTACTCGCAGGGCGGACGGACCCAGTACTTC	CASSYSQGGRTQYF
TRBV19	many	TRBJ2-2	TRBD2	TGTGCCAGTAGTGCCGGACTAGCCGGGGAGCTGTTTTTT	CASSAGLAGELFF
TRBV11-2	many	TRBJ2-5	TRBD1	TGTGCCAGCAGCTTAGGGACAGGGGGGGCCGGGGAGACCCAGTACTTC	CASSLGTGGAGETQYF
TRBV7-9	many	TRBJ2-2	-	TGTGCCAGCAGTTCCAGGATGGGAGACACCGGGGAGCTGTTTTTT	CASSSRMGDTGELFF
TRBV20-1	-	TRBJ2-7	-	TGCAGTGCTAGGCCGCCCCCTTTCTACGAGCAGTACTTC	CSARPPPFYEQYF
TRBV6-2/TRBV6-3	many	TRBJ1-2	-	TGTGCCAGCAGCGGGGCCTCGGGCTATGGCTACACCTTC	CASSGASGYGYTF
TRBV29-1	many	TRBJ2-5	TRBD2	TGCAGCGCTTTACAAGGTGTTAGCGGGCTACAGTACTTC	CSALQGVSGLQYF
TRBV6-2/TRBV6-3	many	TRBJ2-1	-	TGTGCCAGCAGTTACTTCCTTGGAGGGGATGAGCAGTTCTTC	CASSYFLGGDEQFF
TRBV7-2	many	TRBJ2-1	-	TGTGCCAGCAGCTTTAGGACCACGAACAATGAGCAGTTCTTC	CASSFRTTNNEQFF
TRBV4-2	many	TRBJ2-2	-	TGTGCCAGCAGCCAAGATGACGGGAACACCGGGGAGCTGTTTTTT	CASSQDDGNTGELFF